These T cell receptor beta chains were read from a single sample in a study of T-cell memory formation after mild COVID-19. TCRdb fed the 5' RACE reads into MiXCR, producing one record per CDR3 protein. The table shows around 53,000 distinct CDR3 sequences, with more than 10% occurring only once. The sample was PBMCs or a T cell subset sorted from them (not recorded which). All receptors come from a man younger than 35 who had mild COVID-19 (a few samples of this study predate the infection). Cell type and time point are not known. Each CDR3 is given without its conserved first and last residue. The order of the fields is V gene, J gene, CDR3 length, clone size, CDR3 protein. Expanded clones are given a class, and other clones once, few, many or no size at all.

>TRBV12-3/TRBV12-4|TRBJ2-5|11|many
ASSFRGQETQY
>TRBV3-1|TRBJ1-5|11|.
ASSQGGDQPQH
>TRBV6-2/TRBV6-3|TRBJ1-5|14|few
ASSYLGASGNQPQH
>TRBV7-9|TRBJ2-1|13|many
ASSPRGQQDNEQF
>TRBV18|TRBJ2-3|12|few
ASSRGQSTDTQY
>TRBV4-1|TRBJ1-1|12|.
ASRATGTGTEAF
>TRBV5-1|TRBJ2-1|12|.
ASSLGGGYNEQF
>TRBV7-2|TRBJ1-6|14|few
ASSPTLSGYASPLH
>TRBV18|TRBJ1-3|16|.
ASSPPGTVTSSGNTIY
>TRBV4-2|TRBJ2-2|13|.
ASSPQGSNTGELF
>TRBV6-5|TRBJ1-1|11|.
ASSYNQNTEAF
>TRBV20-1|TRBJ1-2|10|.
SAPKSSLGYT
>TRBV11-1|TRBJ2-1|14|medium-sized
ASSLASGGSYNEQF
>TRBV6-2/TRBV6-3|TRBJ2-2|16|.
ASSPGGLAGANTGELF
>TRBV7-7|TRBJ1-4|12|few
ASSTGTRSEKLF
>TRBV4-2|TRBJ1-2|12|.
ASSQDPGINGYT
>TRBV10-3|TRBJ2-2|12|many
AIPIAGNTGELF
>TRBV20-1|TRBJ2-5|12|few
SARNPGGRETQY
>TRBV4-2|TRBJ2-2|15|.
ASSQLKSGGEAGELF
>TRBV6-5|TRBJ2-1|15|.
ASSFVRTSGVYNEQF
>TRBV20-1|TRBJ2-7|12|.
SARDFKQKYEQY
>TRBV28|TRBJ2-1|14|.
ASSLGREDSLNEQF
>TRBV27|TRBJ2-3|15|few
ASSPPLAARGIDTQY
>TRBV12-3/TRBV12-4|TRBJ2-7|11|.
ASSGAGGYEQY
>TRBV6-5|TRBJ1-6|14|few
ASSGTEGISNSPLH
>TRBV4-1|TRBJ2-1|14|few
ASSQEGGSSREVQF
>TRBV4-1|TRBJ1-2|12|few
ASSQVVGVGGYT
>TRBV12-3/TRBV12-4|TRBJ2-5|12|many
ASSFSEYQETQY
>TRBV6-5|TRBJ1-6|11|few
ASKGQGNSPLH
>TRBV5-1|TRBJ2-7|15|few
ASSLHLAGHYTYEQY
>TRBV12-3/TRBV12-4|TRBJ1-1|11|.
ASSRRGNTEAF
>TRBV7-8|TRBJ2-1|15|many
ASSLAAGGLLYNEQF
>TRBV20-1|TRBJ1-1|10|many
SARVMTGEAF